In this sample, the clone carrying this TCR beta chain turned up many times. Deletions cut 3 bases from V and 5 bases from J, with 16 bases between. Germline lookup yields CDR1 DFQATT and CDR2 SNEGSKA (reference sequence). The CDR3 is 14 amino acids. The record originates from a study of human T cells and chemical hapten exposure. Whole-study context: After 6 days, upper back 0.01% DPC patch tests were scored. TCR yields per sample varied, mainly owing to small pooled library volume differences.

MiXCR, applied by TCRdb to the RACE reads, yields one record per CDR3 protein. The sample records around 67,000 distinct CDR3 sequences, 8.5% being singletons. Specified time point: patch test 2, 6 weeks after DPC sensitization. The sample's treatment: therapeutic diphenylcyclopropenone sensitization with weekly scalp DPC. This chain uses TRBV20-1 with TRBJ1-1; possible D gene TRBD1, 6 bases. This specimen was whole blood, taken in connection with sensitization to the hapten diphenylcyclopropenone (DPC). The TCR originated in a woman between 50 and 59 years old with alopecia areata. Some clones in this sample may be carry-over from other donors' samples. Here the CDR3 reads CSARPGGAVTEAFF. The DNA for the CDR3 is TGCAGTGCTAGGCCCGGGGGCGCCGTGACTGAAGCTTTCTTT.